The table lists the clone carrying this T cell receptor (beta chain) with many counts. Its target is unknown. This sample is part of a study of read filtering for tumor transcriptome and immune sequencing. Study context: Transcriptome libraries were built from DNase-treated RNA. TCR-mapped reads were about 3.5 to 10.27 million with IR-seq versus roughly 75 to 1,400 with RNA-seq. Study-level findings and limits: Correlation between methods rose after single-read clonotypes were removed. Sorted CD138-negative bone marrow cells were not purified T cells.

The library was built from 400 ng RNA with molecular barcoded adaptors for alpha/delta and beta/gamma chains. TCRdb independently ran MiXCR on the reads; one entry per CDR3 protein. The sample includes more than 55,000 distinct CDR3 sequences, about 19% of them seen just once. V gave up 1 base and J gave up 6 bases; unmatched junction bases: 6. In germline, CDR1 is DFQATT, CDR2 SNEGSKA (reference sequence). The CDR3 runs 15 residues. This clonotype was obtained from a donor at least 40 years old with multiple myeloma. The chain recombines TRBV20-1 with TRBJ2-1, with TRBD2 matching 10 bases. Input material: a population of CD138-negative cells sorted from bone marrow. CDR3 in DNA: TGCAGTGCTAGAGGCCCTAGCGGGGGAGGCAATGAGCAGTTCTTC. This sequence encodes CSARGPSGGGNEQFF.